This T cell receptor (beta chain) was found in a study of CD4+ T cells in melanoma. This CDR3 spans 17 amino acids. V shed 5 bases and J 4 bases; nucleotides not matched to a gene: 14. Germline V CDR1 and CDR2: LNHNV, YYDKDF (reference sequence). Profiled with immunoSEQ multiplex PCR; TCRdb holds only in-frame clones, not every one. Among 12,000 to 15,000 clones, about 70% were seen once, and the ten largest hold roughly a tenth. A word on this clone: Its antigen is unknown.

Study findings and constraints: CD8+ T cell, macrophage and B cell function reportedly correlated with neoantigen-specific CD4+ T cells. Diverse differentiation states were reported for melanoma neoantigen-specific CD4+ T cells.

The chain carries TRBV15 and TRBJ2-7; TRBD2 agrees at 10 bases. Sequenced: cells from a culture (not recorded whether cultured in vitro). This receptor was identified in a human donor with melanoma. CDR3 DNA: TGTGCCACCAGCCAACTGGGGGCGAGCGGGGGGGCATACGAGCAGTACTTC. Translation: CATSQLGASGGAYEQYF.